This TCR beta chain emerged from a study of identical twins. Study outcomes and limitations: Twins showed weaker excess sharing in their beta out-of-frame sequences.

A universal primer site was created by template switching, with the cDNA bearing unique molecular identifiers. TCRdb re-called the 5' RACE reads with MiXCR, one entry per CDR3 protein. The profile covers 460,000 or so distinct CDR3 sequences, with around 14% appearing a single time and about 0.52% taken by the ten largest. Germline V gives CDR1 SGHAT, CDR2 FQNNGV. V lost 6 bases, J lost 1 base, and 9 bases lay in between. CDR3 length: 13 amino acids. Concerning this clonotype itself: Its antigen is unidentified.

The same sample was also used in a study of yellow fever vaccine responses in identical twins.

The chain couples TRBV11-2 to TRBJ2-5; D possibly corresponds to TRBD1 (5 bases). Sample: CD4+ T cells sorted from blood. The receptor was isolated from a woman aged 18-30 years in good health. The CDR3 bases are TGTGCCAGCAGGTTGACAGCCCAAGAGACCCAGTACTTC. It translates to CASRLTAQETQYF.